This T cell receptor beta chain derives from a study of T cells after yellow fever vaccination. Looking at the study overall: Those fractions that held only low numbers of cells were prepared using the SMART-Seq v4 Ultra Low Input RNA kit. General study findings and limits: Subsequent to the booster, the majority of primary-vaccination clones reappeared (less than 97% CD4, 88% CD8). A faster peak, day 5 versus 15, was reached by the weaker secondary response. Some clonotypes, a small share, were shared between CD4 and CD8 compartments.

As concerns this clonotype: Antigen: not known.

TCRdb re-called the 5' RACE reads with MiXCR, one entry per CDR3 protein. The sample shows 620,000 or so distinct CDR3 sequences, around a sixth of them seen only once. This CDR3 is 15 amino acids long. The V end lost 2 bases, the J end lost 7 bases, and 15 bases lay between the germline ends. CDR1 SGHDT and CDR2 YYEEEE come from the germline V gene. Sample: PBMCs, taken roughly 5 days after the first yellow fever vaccination. The origin of this receptor is a man between 18 and 35 years old who received the YFV17D yellow fever vaccine. This sequence joins TRBV5-6 and TRBJ2-2; D not resolved. Here the CDR3 reads CASSLYRSVVGELFF. Here the CDR3 DNA reads TGTGCCAGCAGCTTATATCGGAGTGTGGTCGGGGAGCTGTTTTTT.